Each of the 27 T cell receptor beta chains below was sequenced from the same sample in a study of blood T cell repertoires in COVID-19. Produced via immunoSEQ multiplex PCR; TCRdb's table is partial and in-frame only. The sample lists about 310,000 clones, over 75% seen once, with 1% in the top ten. Sequencing was performed on peripheral blood. Source of these receptors: a man in his fifties or sixties with active or convalescent COVID-19.

The rearrangement uses TRBV28 and TRBJ1-3; 8 nucleotides agree with TRBD1. This CDR3 has 18 amino acids. Trimming took 7 bases from V and 0 from J; bases not matched to a gene: 14. Germline V gives CDR1 MDHEN, CDR2 SYDVKM. CDR3 coding DNA: TGTGCCAGCACCCTTTTTCGGACAGGGCCAAACTCTGGAAACACCATATATTTT. It is translated as CASTLFRTGPNSGNTIYF. The full variable domain, in which reference TRBV28 and TRBJ1-3 provide the parts outside the CDR3, is DVKVTQSSRYLVKRTGEKVFLECVQDMDHENMFWYRQDPGLGLRLIYFSYDVKMKEKGDIPEGYSVSREKKERFSLILESASTNQTSMYLCASTLFRTGPNSGNTIYFGEGSWLTVV.

This chain links TRBV30 with TRBJ2-7; the match to TRBD2 covers 10 bases. Losses at the gene ends were 3 bases for V and 3 bases for J; bases not matched to a gene: 8. Germline-derived CDR1 and CDR2 are GTSNPN and SVGIG (reference sequence). The CDR3 is made up of 15 amino acids. CDR3 DNA sequence: TGTGCCTGGAGGGGGGGTAGCGGGAGGCACTACGAGCAGTACTTC. It translates to CAWRGGSGRHYEQYF.

The chain uses TRBV11-2 and TRBJ2-7, with TRBD2 matching over 7 bases. V was clipped by 5 bases and J by 4 bases; unmatched bases: 5. The germline V gene encodes CDR1 SGHAT and CDR2 FQNNGV. The CDR3 is 13 amino acids. CDR3 sequence: CASSRIGGYEQYF. The CDR3 DNA follows: TGTGCCAGCAGCCGGATCGGGGGGTACGAGCAGTACTTC.

The genes are TRBV18 and TRBJ2-1, with TRBD2 identical over 14 bases. The CDR3 consists of 17 residues. V dropped 6 bases and J dropped 3; count of bases not matched to a gene: 7. CDR1 is KGHSH and CDR2 is LQKENI in the germline V gene. The CDR3 here is CASSYFGLAGGYNEQFF. CDR3 in DNA: TGTGCCAGCTCGTACTTCGGACTAGCGGGGGGCTACAATGAGCAGTTCTTC.

This clone was detected only a few times. V gene TRBV14 combines with J gene TRBJ2-1; D is possibly TRBD2 (5 bases). CDR1 and CDR2 from the germline V gene are SGHDN and FVKESK. This CDR3 region has 14 residues. V was clipped by 1 base and J by 10 bases, with 14 bases between them. DNA for the CDR3: TGTGCCAGCAGCCAAGCTAGCTCTTCACGCGAGCAGTTCTTC. It translates to CASSQASSSREQFF.

The chain employs TRBV3-1 (or the pseudogene TRBV3-2) and TRBJ2-3, with 12 bases fitting TRBD2. With 3 bases clipped from V and 2 bases from J, the junction kept 6 bases outside the gene matches. The CDR3 spans 17 residues. Germline CDR1 LGHDT, CDR2 YNNKEL (reference sequence). This CDR3 reads CASSQSLAGGPTDTQYF. CDR3 nucleotide sequence: TGTGCCAGCAGCCAGTCACTAGCGGGGGGTCCCACAGATACGCAGTATTTT.

The chain couples TRBV27 to TRBJ2-1, with D unclear. The CDR3 has 15 residues. Germline V lookup: CDR1 MNHEY, CDR2 SMNVEV (reference sequence). The V end was cut by 3 bases, the J end by 0 bases, with 9 bases between. The CDR3 is CASSFSQNSYNEQFF. In DNA, the CDR3 is TGTGCCAGCAGTTTTTCGCAGAACTCCTACAATGAGCAGTTCTTC.

The chain couples TRBV12-3 or TRBV12-4 to TRBJ2-7, with D tentatively TRBD1 (5 bases). Trimming removed 5 bases at V and 7 bases at J, with 12 bases between. CDR3 length: 12 residues. This CDR3 is CASSLQGEEQYF. CDR3 sequence (DNA): TGTGCCAGCAGTCTTCAGGGTGAAGAGCAGTACTTC.

The chain joins TRBV12-3 or TRBV12-4 to TRBJ2-7; a possible D gene is TRBD1 (5 bases). V lost 3 bases, J lost 3 bases, and 6 bases lay in between. The CDR3 has 12 amino acids. In DNA, the CDR3 is TGTGCCAGCAGTTTCGACAGCTACGAGCAGTACTTC. It encodes CASSFDSYEQYF.

The rearrangement uses TRBV5-4 and TRBJ2-5, with D perhaps matching TRBD1 (5 bases). CDR1 and CDR2 from the germline V gene are SGHNT and YYREEE (reference sequence). The CDR3 has 14 amino acids. V was shortened by 2 bases and J by 4 bases, with 12 bases between the two germline ends. The CDR3 coding sequence is TGTGCCAGCAGCTTTCAAGGGGTGGGAGAGACCCAGTACTTC. This sequence encodes CASSFQGVGETQYF.

The chain couples TRBV25-1 to TRBJ2-5, with 8 bases identical to TRBD1. The CDR3 covers 14 residues. Germline V CDR1 and CDR2: MGHDK, SYGVNS. Trimming cost V 5 bases and J 3 bases; bases outside gene matches: 5. CDR3 protein: CASSRPGGEETQYF. The CDR3, as DNA: TGTGCCAGCAGTCGACCAGGGGGCGAAGAGACCCAGTACTTC.

J is TRBJ1-1 and V is TRBV5-1, with a weak D call TRBD1 (6 bases). The CDR3 has 14 amino acids. Per germline, CDR1 SGHRS and CDR2 YFSETQ. V dropped 5 bases and J dropped 1 base, with 12 bases sitting between them. The CDR3 reads CASRLQTGNTEAFF. The CDR3 DNA follows: TGCGCCAGCAGACTTCAGACAGGGAACACTGAAGCTTTCTTT.

This clone appeared a single time. The V and J genes are TRBV11-3 and TRBJ2-2; D is possibly TRBD1 (5 bases). The V end was cut by 2 bases, the J end by 6 bases, with 10 bases between. CDR3 size: 14 residues. The V gene's germline CDR1 is SGHNT and CDR2 YENEEA. The DNA of the CDR3 is TGTGCCAGCAGCTTAACCAGGGCCGCCGGGGAGCTGTTTTTT. Amino acids: CASSLTRAAGELFF.

V usage is TRBV28 and J usage is TRBJ2-5, with D maybe TRBD2 (5 bases). This CDR3 is 15 amino acids long. CDR1 is MDHEN, CDR2 SYDVKM, per germline. The ends were cut back, 4 bases at V and 2 bases at J, with 14 bases in the middle. DNA for the CDR3: TGTGCCAGCAGTTCCCTGTCGGCGGGTCAAGAGACCCAGTACTTC. It specifies CASSSLSAGQETQYF.

V usage is TRBV6-5 and J usage is TRBJ2-7; 8 bases agree with TRBD1. Germline trimming cut 6 bases from V and 0 bases from J; bases unmatched to any gene: 7. Looked up from germline, CDR1 is MNHEY and CDR2 is SVGAGI. The CDR3 is 15 amino acids. CDR3 in DNA: TGTGCCAGCAGCCGGACAGGGTTATCCTCCTACGAGCAGTACTTC. Encoded protein: CASSRTGLSSYEQYF.

This rearrangement joins TRBV6-5 to TRBJ1-2, with TRBD1 identical over 8 bases. The ends lost 2 bases at V and 4 bases at J; junction bases unmatched: 6. The CDR3 consists of 15 residues. CDR1 MNHEY and CDR2 SVGAGI come from the germline V gene. Written as DNA, the CDR3 is TGTGCCAGCAGTTACGACGACAGGGGAAGCTATGGCTACACCTTC. Translating it yields CASSYDDRGSYGYTF.

This clone was seen more than once but under ten times. This chain links TRBV25-1 with TRBJ2-4, with 7 bases lining up with TRBD2. CDR1 MGHDK and CDR2 SYGVNS come from the germline V gene. The CDR3 covers 16 residues. V dropped 1 base and J dropped 3; count of bases not matched to a gene: 6. CDR3 bases: TGTGCCAGCAGTGAATCTAGCGGCGATATCAAAAACATTCAGTACTTC. Its translation: CASSESSGDIKNIQYF.

The chain employs TRBV12-3 or TRBV12-4 and TRBJ2-7; D is unresolved. V shed 2 bases and J shed 6 bases, with 5 bases lying between them. This CDR3 contains 11 residues. DNA of the CDR3: TGTGCCAGCAGTTTATCGGGCGAGCAGTACTTC. Translated: CASSLSGEQYF.

This chain uses TRBV3-1 (or the pseudogene TRBV3-2) with TRBJ2-2, with D possibly matching TRBD2 (5 bases). From germline, CDR1 is LGHDT and CDR2 YNNKEL (reference sequence). Trimming stripped 1 base from V and 0 bases from J, with 6 bases between. This CDR3 comprises 15 residues. The CDR3 loop is CASSQVGANTGELFF. CDR3 nucleotides: TGTGCCAGCAGCCAAGTCGGGGCGAACACCGGGGAGCTGTTTTTT.

The chain joins TRBV18 to TRBJ2-1, with a weak D call TRBD2 (6 bases). Trimming removed 3 bases from V and 5 bases from J, with 14 bases in between. CDR3 size: 15 residues. CDR1 KGHSH and CDR2 LQKENI come from the germline V gene. This CDR3 is CASSPPGAWDNEQFF. As DNA, the CDR3 is TGTGCCAGCTCACCCCCGGGAGCTTGGGACAATGAGCAGTTCTTC.

The chain uses TRBV9 and TRBJ2-5, with 10 bases that match TRBD2. The V gene's germline CDR1 is SGDLS and CDR2 YYNGEE. CDR3 length equals 16 residues. Trimming took 0 bases from V and 3 from J; bases not matched to a gene: 5. The CDR3: CASSVAALAGEETQYF. CDR3 DNA: TGTGCCAGCAGCGTAGCTGCGCTAGCGGGAGAAGAGACCCAGTACTTC.

This sequence joins TRBV24-1 and TRBJ1-2, with D maybe TRBD1 (6 bases). V was pared by 5 bases and J by 4 bases, with 13 bases between. Germline V CDR1 and CDR2: KGHDR, SFDVKD. The CDR3 has 14 amino acids. The CDR3 DNA reads as TGTGCCACCAGTGGGGGGGGGCGAAGCTATGGCTACACCTTC. This codes for CATSGGGRSYGYTF.

V usage is TRBV6-2 or TRBV6-3 and J usage is TRBJ1-4, with D hard to call. V lost 1 base, J lost 8 bases, and 14 bases lay in between. The CDR3 spans 15 residues. Germline V lookup: CDR1 MNHEY, CDR2 SVGEGT. The CDR3 loop reads CASSYFGPSGEKLFF. The CDR3 region has the DNA TGTGCCAGCAGTTACTTCGGACCCTCGGGGGAAAAACTGTTTTTT.

The rearrangement uses TRBV10-3 and TRBJ2-5, with 9 bases that match TRBD1. Germline lookup yields CDR1 ENHRY and CDR2 SYGVKD. The CDR3 spans 16 residues. V gave up 5 bases and J gave up 5 bases; unmatched junction bases: 12. DNA for the CDR3: TGTGCCATCAGTAGCGCGATTGGACAGGGGAGGGAGACCCAGTACTTC. It is translated as CAISSAIGQGRETQYF.

This clone was detected once. The rearrangement uses TRBV9 and TRBJ2-3; 15 bases are shared with TRBD2. Germline loops: CDR1 SGDLS, CDR2 YYNGEE. The ends lost 3 bases at V and 4 bases at J; junction bases unmatched: 0. The CDR3 has 15 amino acids. The DNA for the CDR3 is TGTGCCAGCAGCGGGACTAGCGGGGGGGCAGATACGCAGTATTTT. This sequence encodes CASSGTSGGADTQYF.

This chain uses TRBV30 with TRBJ1-6, with no clear D. Germline CDR1 is GTSNPN and CDR2 is SVGIG (reference sequence). CDR3 length: 14 residues. V was cut by 5 bases and J by 6 bases, with 14 bases left in between. CDR3 DNA sequence: TGTGCCTGGGGATCGGGAATTGGTAATTCACCCCTCCACTTT. Its translation: CAWGSGIGNSPLHF.

J is TRBJ1-4 and V is TRBV5-1; D might be TRBD1 (6 bases). Trimming cost V 0 bases and J 6 bases, with 9 bases left between them. Germline values: CDR1 SGHRS, CDR2 YFSETQ. The CDR3 loop spans 14 amino acids. CDR3 nucleotide sequence: TGCGCCAGCAGCTTGGGTCCAGGGGATGAAAAACTGTTTTTT. It translates to CASSLGPGDEKLFF.